Following are 28 T cell receptor beta chains from one sample sequenced in a study of cytomegalovirus exposure and HLA in healthy donors (dated by TCRdb to between 2016 and 2019). The library was produced with the immunoSEQ multiplex PCR assay. For the multiplex PCR, a mixture combining 60 forward primers for TCR Vbeta segments and 13 reverse primers for TCR Jbeta segments was used. TCRdb stores this immuneACCESS table with in-frame sequences only. Part of the clones is absent; in the studies checked, under half of the shortfall reflects unresolved V genes, and no reason is known for the rest. For this sample the table gives about 100,000 clones, of which roughly 75% were detected only once. The top ten constitute more than 0.6% of the sample. The sample taken for sequencing was PBMCs. The receptors come from a woman aged 55-69 years in good health and CMV-seronegative.

The V call is TRBV18, the J call TRBJ1-2, with TRBD1 matching 7 bases. The germline CDR1 and CDR2 sequences are KGHSH and LQKENI. V shed 3 bases, J shed 7 bases, and the junction held 8 bases outside the gene matches. The CDR3 covers 14 residues. The CDR3 coding sequence is TGTGCCAGCTCACCGGGGGGACAGATACTTGGCTACACCTTC. It yields the protein CASSPGGQILGYTF.

V is TRBV7-9 and J is TRBJ1-2; TRBD1 might be the D (5 bases). The CDR3 loop spans 15 amino acids. CDR1 SEHNR and CDR2 FQNEAQ come from the germline V gene (reference sequence). Trimming removed 1 base at V and 4 bases at J, with 13 bases between. CDR3 in amino acids: CASSLVGALTYGYTF. The CDR3 DNA is TGTGCCAGCAGCTTAGTAGGGGCCCTGACCTATGGCTACACCTTC.

V and J are TRBV7-7 and TRBJ1-6, with TRBD1 matching over 8 bases. From germline, CDR1 is SSHAT and CDR2 FNYEAQ (reference sequence). This CDR3 region has 18 residues. Germline trimming cut 6 bases from V and 0 bases from J; bases unmatched to any gene: 10. CDR3 DNA: TGTGCCAGCAGGTTCCGACAGGGGAAGAGCTCCTATAATTCACCCCTCCACTTT. Protein: CASRFRQGKSSYNSPLHF. Full variable domain (remainder filled in from reference TRBV7-7 and TRBJ1-6): GAGVSQSPRYKVTKRGQDVTLRCDPISSHATLYWYQQALGQGPEFLTYFNYEAQPDKSGLPSDRFSAERPEGSISTLTIQRTEQRDSAMYRCASRFRQGKSSYNSPLHFGNGTRLTVT.

This rearrangement joins TRBV7-2 to TRBJ1-5, with TRBD1 identical over 9 bases. Germline V gives CDR1 SGHTA, CDR2 FQGNSA. After removal of 5 bases from V and 1 base from J, the junction contained 9 bases not matched to a gene. The CDR3 runs 17 residues. Here the CDR3 DNA reads TGTGCCAGCAGCACTCGACAGGGGGACGGGAGCAATCAGCCCCAGCATTTT. Translated, it gives CASSTRQGDGSNQPQHF.

The chain recombines TRBV5-8 with TRBJ2-3; D not resolved. Trimming shortened V by 2 bases and J by 6 bases, and 4 bases separated the two germline ends. The germline V gene has CDR1 SGHTS and CDR2 YDEGEE. The CDR3 length is 11 residues. In DNA form, the CDR3 reads TGTGCCAGCAGCTTCGGGGATACGCAGTATTTT. The encoded protein is CASSFGDTQYF.

There are a few counts of this clone. J is TRBJ2-7 and V is TRBV6-1, with D possibly matching TRBD1 (6 bases). The V gene lost 6 bases and the J gene lost 2 bases, with 20 bases spanning the gap. In germline, CDR1 is MNHNS, CDR2 SASEGT. The CDR3 extends over 16 amino acids. The CDR3 spells CASSENGAGAPYEQYF. CDR3 coding DNA: TGTGCCAGCAGCGAAAACGGGGCAGGGGCTCCCTACGAGCAGTACTTC.

The V call is TRBV7-2, the J call TRBJ1-5; TRBD1 is a possible D gene (5 bases). The germline V gene encodes CDR1 SGHTA and CDR2 FQGNSA. V gave up 0 bases and J gave up 6 bases, with 18 bases separating them. This CDR3 has 17 residues. Here the CDR3 reads CASSLAHGGVGRQPQHF. CDR3 in DNA: TGTGCCAGCAGCTTAGCGCATGGAGGGGTCGGACGTCAGCCCCAGCATTTT.

This chain uses TRBV1 with TRBJ2-7; the DNA was not compared with TRBD1, the D call given in the table. TRBV1 is described as a pseudogene. The CDR3 is 18 residues long. CDR3 coding DNA: TGCACCAGCAGCCAAGATCGGCTTCTCCAGGGATTCTACTACGAGCAGTACTTC. Its protein is CTSSQDRLLQGFYYEQYF.

The chain uses TRBV19 and TRBJ2-7; perhaps TRBD2 as D (5 bases). CDR3 length equals 14 residues. The germline CDR1 and CDR2 sequences are LNHDA and SQIVND (reference sequence). V dropped 1 base and J dropped 0 bases, with 7 bases sitting between them. As DNA, the CDR3 is TGTGCCAGTAGTATAGGCGGGTACTCCTACGAGCAGTACTTC. Translation: CASSIGGYSYEQYF.

This clone appeared once. This sequence joins TRBV4-3 and TRBJ1-1, with TRBD1 as a possible D gene (5 bases). The V end lost 0 bases, the J end lost 5 bases, and 19 bases lay between the germline ends. Per the germline V gene, CDR1 is LGHNA and CDR2 is YSLEER. This CDR3 has 17 amino acids. The CDR3 DNA follows: TGCGCCAGCAGCCAAGATTATTTTGGGGGGGGAAGGACTGAAGCTTTCTTT. Protein sequence: CASSQDYFGGGRTEAFF.

The rearrangement uses TRBV7-2 and TRBJ1-1; D perhaps matches TRBD1 (5 bases). In germline, CDR1 is SGHTA, CDR2 FQGNSA. The CDR3 contains 15 residues. Between the trimmed V and J ends, which lost 4 bases and 0 bases, there was a span of 12 bases. The CDR3 nucleotides are TGTGCCAGCAGCTCCCTCGGGGGGGTGAACACTGAAGCTTTCTTT. Its protein is CASSSLGGVNTEAFF.

V and J are TRBV30 and TRBJ1-2; 8 bases align to TRBD1. Germline CDR1 and CDR2: GTSNPN and SVGIG (reference sequence). V dropped 3 bases and J dropped 7; count of bases not matched to a gene: 4. The CDR3 loop spans 12 amino acids. The CDR3 protein is CAWRDRVPGYTF. The CDR3, as DNA: TGTGCCTGGAGGGACAGGGTCCCTGGCTACACCTTC.

The chain couples TRBV7-9 to TRBJ2-5, with 10 bases matching TRBD2. V gave up 2 bases and J gave up 2 bases; unmatched junction bases: 5. The CDR3 has 16 amino acids. CDR1 SEHNR and CDR2 FQNEAQ come from the germline V gene (reference sequence). CDR3 DNA: TGTGCCAGCAGCTTACCTAGCGGGGGAGTACAAGAGACCCAGTACTTC. Residues: CASSLPSGGVQETQYF.

This chain links TRBV5-6 with TRBJ2-5, with TRBD1 as a possible D gene (6 bases). Germline loops: CDR1 SGHDT, CDR2 YYEEEE. The V gene lost 0 bases and the J gene lost 3 bases, with 6 bases spanning the gap. The CDR3 loop spans 13 amino acids. DNA of the CDR3: TGTGCCAGCAGCTTGGACAGGGAAGAGACCCAGTACTTC. Its protein product is CASSLDREETQYF.

The chain carries TRBV7-2 and TRBJ1-1; no reliable D call. This CDR3 spans 14 amino acids. The V gene's germline CDR1 is SGHTA and CDR2 FQGNSA. V was trimmed by 2 bases and J by 4 bases, leaving 11 bases between them. CDR3 sequence: CASSLSHGVTEAFF. CDR3 sequence (DNA): TGTGCCAGCAGCTTATCCCACGGGGTCACTGAAGCTTTCTTT.

The rearrangement joins TRBV5-4 to TRBJ2-2; 13 bases are a match to TRBD2. Trimming took 3 bases from V and 7 from J; bases not matched to a gene: 9. The CDR3 length is 17 residues. Germline CDR1 and CDR2: SGHNT and YYREEE (reference sequence). The CDR3 coding sequence is TGTGCCAGCAGCTCGGGACTAGCGGGGACTACAGGCGGGGAGCTGTTTTTT. Translating gives CASSSGLAGTTGGELFF.

The chain couples TRBV30 to TRBJ2-5, with a tentative D call TRBD1 (5 bases). Trimming stripped 1 base from V and 7 bases from J, with 16 bases between. Germline V lookup: CDR1 GTSNPN, CDR2 SVGIG (reference sequence). The CDR3 has 14 residues. CDR3 sequence: CAWSGSGGHGTQYF. CDR3 bases: TGTGCCTGGAGTGGATCAGGCGGACACGGGACCCAGTACTTC.

On this clone itself: One end of the junction is discordant with germline, which a read error may explain. This chain links TRBV7-2 with TRBJ2-3, with 11 bases lining up with TRBD2. CDR1 is SGHTA, CDR2 FQGNSA, per germline. The CDR3 is 15 amino acids. The DNA for the CDR3 is TGTGCCAGCAGCATAGCGGGAGGGCCGGGAGATACGCAGTATTTT. It specifies CASSIAGGPGDTQYF.

This clone came up once. This rearrangement joins TRBV6-1 to TRBJ2-5; D not resolved. Germline V gene lookup returns CDR1 MNHNS and CDR2 SASEGT. This CDR3 is built from 11 residues. V was trimmed by 1 base and J by 8 bases, leaving 5 bases between them. The chain's CDR3 is CASSEGGTQYF. CDR3 nucleotides: TGTGCCAGCAGTGAAGGCGGAACCCAGTACTTC.

The rearrangement joins TRBV9 to TRBJ2-7, with TRBD1 matching over 10 bases. The CDR3 contains 15 residues. Germline CDR1 reads SGDLS; CDR2 reads YYNGEE. Trimming removed 3 bases from V and 3 bases from J; junction bases left unmatched: 6. The CDR3 sequence: CASSGGQGTNYEQYF. DNA of the CDR3: TGTGCCAGCAGCGGGGGACAGGGGACCAACTACGAGCAGTACTTC.

The V gene is TRBV5-1, the J gene TRBJ2-1, with a tentative D call TRBD1 (6 bases). CDR1 and CDR2 (germline): SGHRS, YFSETQ. V lost 1 base to trimming and J lost 0 bases, with 20 bases between them. The CDR3 is 19 residues long. The CDR3 loop is CASSLIVRSGRGSYNEQFF. CDR3 nucleotides: TGCGCCAGCAGCTTGATCGTCAGGTCGGGCAGGGGCTCCTACAATGAGCAGTTCTTC. Complete variable domain (other parts from reference TRBV5-1 and TRBJ2-1): KAGVTQTPRYLIKTRGQQVTLSCSPISGHRSVSWYQQTPGQGLQFLFEYFSETQRNKGNFPGRFSGRQFSNSRSEMNVSTLELGDSALYLCASSLIVRSGRGSYNEQFFGPGTRLTVL.

The chain's CDR3 is CASSVTSGGYRAYNEQFF. CDR3 nucleotides: TGTGCCAGTAGCGTGACTAGCGGGGGGTATAGGGCCTACAATGAGCAGTTCTTC. V usage is TRBV19 and J usage is TRBJ2-1; 13 bases are a match to TRBD2. CDR1 and CDR2 (germline): LNHDA, SQIVND (reference sequence). The CDR3 is 18 amino acids. The V and J ends lost 6 bases and 2 bases, in that order; junction bases with no gene match: 10.

The chain carries TRBV5-1 and TRBJ2-7, with 8 bases aligning to TRBD2. CDR3 length: 14 amino acids. Germline-derived CDR1 and CDR2 are SGHRS and YFSETQ. V was pared by 1 base and J by 5 bases, with 5 bases of the junction left unmatched. The CDR3 nucleotides are TGCGCCAGCAGCTTGTCGGGACTAGGGGACGAGCAGTACTTC. Translating it yields CASSLSGLGDEQYF.

The CDR3 sequence: CASSYRVGNQPQHF. The CDR3 nucleotides read TGTGCCAGTAGTTACAGGGTTGGCAATCAGCCCCAGCATTTT. V gene TRBV19 combines with J gene TRBJ1-5; weak D call: TRBD1 (6 bases). The CDR3 runs 14 residues. Germline assignment: CDR1 LNHDA and CDR2 SQIVND (reference sequence). V was cut by 5 bases and J by 2 bases, with 10 bases left in between.

The chain couples TRBV2 to TRBJ2-1; a possible D gene is TRBD2 (5 bases). Germline CDR1 and CDR2: SNHLY and FYNNEI. This CDR3 comprises 17 residues. V lost 6 bases and J 0 bases, leaving 18 bases between the germline ends. The CDR3 DNA reads as TGTGCCAGCAGCCGGGAAACAGCGGTATTCTCCTACAATGAGCAGTTCTTC. This encodes CASSRETAVFSYNEQFF.

J is TRBJ1-6 and V is TRBV19; 9 bases are a match to TRBD1. The CDR3 has 14 residues. After removal of 5 bases from V and 8 bases from J, the junction contained 4 bases not matched to a gene. From germline, CDR1 is LNHDA and CDR2 SQIVND (reference sequence). The CDR3 coding sequence is TGTGCCAGTAGTGGGACAGGGCAGTATTCACCCCTCCACTTT. Protein sequence: CASSGTGQYSPLHF.

Here the CDR3 DNA reads TGTGCCAGCCGGGACTACAATGAGCAGTTCTTC. This translates into CASRDYNEQFF. This sequence joins TRBV6-5 and TRBJ2-1; D is perhaps TRBD2 (5 bases). The CDR3 contains 11 residues. The germline gives CDR1 MNHEY, CDR2 SVGAGI. Trimming cost V 8 bases and J 3 bases, with 5 bases left between them.

V gene TRBV4-3 combines with J gene TRBJ1-2; tentatively, D is TRBD1 (6 bases). The V end was cut by 1 base, the J end by 5 bases, with 17 bases between. Germline-derived CDR1 and CDR2 are LGHNA and YSLEER. The CDR3 covers 16 residues. In DNA form, the CDR3 reads TGCGCCAGCAGCCAAGCTGGGGCGACAGGTCTTTATGGCTACACCTTC. It translates to CASSQAGATGLYGYTF.